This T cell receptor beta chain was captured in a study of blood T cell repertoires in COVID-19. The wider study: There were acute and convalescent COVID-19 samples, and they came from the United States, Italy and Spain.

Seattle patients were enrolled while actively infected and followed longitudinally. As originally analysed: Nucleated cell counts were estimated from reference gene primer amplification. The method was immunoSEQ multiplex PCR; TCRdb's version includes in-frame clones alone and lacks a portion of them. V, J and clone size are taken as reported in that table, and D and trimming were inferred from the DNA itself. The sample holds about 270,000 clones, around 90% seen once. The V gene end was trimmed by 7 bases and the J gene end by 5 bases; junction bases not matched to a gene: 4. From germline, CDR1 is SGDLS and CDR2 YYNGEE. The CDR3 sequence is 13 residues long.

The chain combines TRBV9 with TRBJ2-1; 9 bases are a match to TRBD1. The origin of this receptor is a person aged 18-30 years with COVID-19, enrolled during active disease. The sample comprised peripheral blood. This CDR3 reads CASGGQGNNEQFF. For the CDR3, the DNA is TGTGCCAGCGGGGGACAGGGCAACAATGAGCAGTTCTTC.